The present T cell receptor beta chain was sequenced within a study of post-analysis software for immune sequencing data. Study-level points and caveats: In patients, TRBV5-6, TRBV5-1 and TRBV20-1 belonged to 4 or 5 TRBV segments found more frequently than in controls.

The V gene's germline CDR1 is SGHTS and CDR2 YDEGEE. The CDR3 loop spans 16 amino acids. This clonotype occurred once. Its antigen is as yet unknown. A junction end diverges from the germline sequence, so it may reflect a read error. The TCR beta cDNA libraries contained unique molecular identifiers. Some 500,000 cDNA molecules were obtained per 1 to 10 million input T cells. TCRdb fed the PCR reads into MiXCR, producing one record per CDR3 protein. The table records 160,000 or so distinct CDR3 sequences, 35% to 40% of them present only once. The TCR originated in a girl between 10 and 17 years old with multiple sclerosis. The sample in question was blood, obtained after autologous hematopoietic stem cell transplantation. V gene TRBV5-8 combines with J gene TRBJ2-1; D possibly corresponds to TRBD1 (6 bases). The CDR3 loop is CASSLYTGSSYNGQFF. The CDR3 DNA is TGTGCCAGCAGCCTATATACAGGGAGCTCCTACAATGGGCAGTTCTTC.